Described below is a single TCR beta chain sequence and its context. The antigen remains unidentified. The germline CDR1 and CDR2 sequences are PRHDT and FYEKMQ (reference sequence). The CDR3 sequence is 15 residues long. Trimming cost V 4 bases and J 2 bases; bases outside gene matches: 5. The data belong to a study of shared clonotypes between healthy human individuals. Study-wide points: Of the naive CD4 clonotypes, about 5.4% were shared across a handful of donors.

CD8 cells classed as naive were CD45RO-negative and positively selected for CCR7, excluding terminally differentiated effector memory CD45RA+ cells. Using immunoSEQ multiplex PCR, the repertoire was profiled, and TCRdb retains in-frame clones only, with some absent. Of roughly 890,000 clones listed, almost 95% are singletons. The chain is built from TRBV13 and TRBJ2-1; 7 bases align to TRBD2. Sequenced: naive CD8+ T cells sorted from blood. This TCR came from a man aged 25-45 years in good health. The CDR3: CASSYPSGTYNEQFF. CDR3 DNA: TGTGCCAGCAGCTATCCTAGCGGCACCTACAATGAGCAGTTCTTC.